This TCR beta chain was recorded in a study of T cell clusters in autoimmune cytopenias. The CDR3 runs to 14 residues. Germline CDR1 DFQATT, CDR2 SNEGSKA (reference sequence). Notes on the study in general: Primary autoimmune cytopenia patients appeared to lack physiological T cell clusters present in healthy donors. No cluster-lack signature appeared between secondary cytopenia and chronic lymphocytic leukemia patients, apparently due to lymphoma masking. TRB repertoire shifts in secondary cytopenia and chronic lymphocytic leukemia mostly reflected lymphoma, not autoimmunity.

TRB was amplified from roughly 0.25 ug of peripheral blood genomic DNA per sample. TRB rearrangements were amplified by touch-down multiplex PCR with mixed TRB-A/B primers. For each CDR3 protein, TCRdb gives one entry from its re-call of the multiplex PCR reads, without DNA. The sample table sets out under 8,500 distinct CDR3 sequences. On this clonotype: The antigen is unknown.

Material for sequencing was peripheral blood. The clonotype was recovered from a human donor with an autoimmune cytopenia or autoimmune hepatitis (not recorded which). The chain joins TRBV20-1 to TRBJ2-3; TCRdb selects TRBD1, and the lack of DNA leaves this call unchecked. The CDR3 sequence is CSASGTGVTDTQYF.